The 16 T cell receptor beta chains below come from one sample, sequenced in a study of spatial heterogeneity in lung cancer (dated by TCRdb to about 2019). The protocol used for the library was 5' RACE. Data came from a NextSeq 500. TCRdb trimmed the raw reads at Q25, called clones with MiXCR and kept productive beta chains. Every distinct CDR3 protein forms one entry, paired with its most common genes and DNA. The sample table holds 820 or so distinct CDR3 sequences, of which less than 20% were seen once. The ten largest make up less than 20% of the sample. This specimen's time point label, interpreted: sample taken at primary tumor resection. The sample consisted of normal lung tissue next to the tumor, taken at surgery. Receptors were obtained from a male donor with early-stage non-small cell lung cancer.

Points on this clonotype: For a library built for alpha chains, this beta chain is a stray read; little rests on its size. The chain combines TRBV3-1 with TRBJ1-6; D remains ambiguous. This CDR3 has 11 amino acids. Germline V lookup: CDR1 LGHDT, CDR2 YNNKEL (reference sequence). V lost 1 base and J lost 13, with 5 bases in between. CDR3 sequence (DNA): TGTGCCAGCAGCCAAGGAGGGCCCCTCCACTTT. This encodes CASSQGGPLHF.

This clonotype has more than one count but fewer than ten. This beta chain is an off-target read within a library intended for alpha chains, so its frequency means little. This chain uses TRBV28 with TRBJ2-7; no clear D gene. V was clipped by 4 bases and J by 6 bases, with 10 bases between them. The CDR3 runs 12 residues. Germline V gives CDR1 MDHEN, CDR2 SYDVKM. For the CDR3, the DNA is TGTGCCAGCAGTTCGACCAGCCTCGAGCAGTACTTC. This sequence encodes CASSSTSLEQYF. The full variable domain, completed using reference TRBV28 and TRBJ2-7, is DVKVTQSSRYLVKRTGEKVFLECVQDMDHENMFWYRQDPGLGLRLIYFSYDVKMKEKGDIPEGYSVSREKKERFSLILESASTNQTSMYLCASSSTSLEQYFGPGTRLTVT.

This clonotype appeared a few times. Within a library made for alpha chains, this beta chain is off target, and its count is uninformative. V usage is TRBV7-2 and J usage is TRBJ2-7; no clear D gene. In germline, CDR1 is SGHTA, CDR2 FQGNSA. CDR3 length: 15 residues. The germline V and J ends were trimmed by 2 bases and 2 bases, with 13 bases remaining between them. CDR3: CASSLHVSITYEQYF. The CDR3 DNA reads TGTGCCAGCAGCTTACATGTCTCGATTACCTACGAGCAGTACTTC. The entire variable domain, with the rest obtained from reference TRBV7-2 and TRBJ2-7, is as follows: GAGVSQSPSNKVTEKGKDVELRCDPISGHTALYWYRQSLGQGLEFLIYFQGNSAPDKSGLPSDRFSAERTGGSVSTLTIQRTQQEDSAVYLCASSLHVSITYEQYFGPGTRLTVT.

A few counts support this clonotype. With the library built for alpha chains, this beta chain is off target and its frequency is not meaningful. This chain uses TRBV3-1 with TRBJ2-3; D remains unclear. The germline V and J ends were trimmed by 1 base and 2 bases, with 13 bases remaining between them. CDR1 and CDR2 from the germline V gene are LGHDT and YNNKEL (reference sequence). The CDR3 is made up of 16 amino acids. CDR3 in amino acids: CASSQGRTELTDTQYF. The CDR3, as DNA: TGTGCCAGCAGCCAAGGTCGGACGGAGCTCACAGATACGCAGTATTTT.

Within the sample, this clonotype is large (0.1 to 1%). This beta chain is an off-target read within a library intended for alpha chains, so its frequency means little. The chain joins TRBV7-9 to TRBJ2-1, with 7 bases matching TRBD2. Germline CDR1 and CDR2: SEHNR and FQNEAQ (reference sequence). V trimming: 5 bases; J trimming: 0 bases; junction bases outside the gene matches: 7. This CDR3 spans 16 amino acids. CDR3 sequence reads: CASSAGSGNSYNEQFF. In nucleotides, the CDR3 is TGTGCCAGCAGCGCAGGAAGCGGGAACTCCTACAATGAGCAGTTCTTC.

Sample share makes this clonotype large (0.1 to 1%). This beta chain is an unintended read in a library built for alpha chains; its size means little. This chain links TRBV29-1 with TRBJ2-5; 7 nucleotides match TRBD1. CDR3 size: 14 residues. Germline CDR1 reads SQVTM; CDR2 reads ANQGSEA. J was trimmed by 1 base and V by 6 bases; bases with no gene match: 8. CDR3 protein: CSVGKGQSQETQYF. The CDR3, as DNA: TGCAGCGTGGGAAAGGGACAGAGCCAAGAGACCCAGTACTTC. The variable domain in full, completed from reference TRBV29-1 and TRBJ2-5, reads SAVISQKPSRDICQRGTSLTIQCQVDSQVTMMFWYRQQPGQSLTLIATANQGSEATYESGFVIDKFPISRPNLTFSTLTVSNMSPEDSSIYLCSVGKGQSQETQYFGPGTRLLVL.

Concerning this clonotype: This beta chain is off target for a library built for alpha chains, so its abundance means little. CDR3 coding DNA: TGCAGTGCTAGAGACCGACAGGGGTTCGTGAGGGAGACCCAGTACTTC. Translating it yields CSARDRQGFVRETQYF. The gene calls are TRBV20-1 and TRBJ2-5; 8 bases match TRBD1. V was pared by 0 bases and J by 5 bases, with 11 bases of the junction left unmatched. There are 16 residues in the CDR3. The V gene's germline CDR1 is DFQATT and CDR2 SNEGSKA (reference sequence).

With regard to this clonotype: Since it is a stray read in a library aimed at alpha chains, this beta chain has a size that is not meaningful. V and J are TRBV20-1 and TRBJ2-2, with D perhaps assigned TRBD1 or TRBD2 (5 bases each). V lost 3 bases and J lost 5, with 16 bases in between. This CDR3 is 15 amino acids long. Germline V lookup: CDR1 DFQATT, CDR2 SNEGSKA (reference sequence). Here the CDR3 reads CSASLGVALTGELFF. The DNA for the CDR3 is TGCAGTGCTAGCTTGGGGGTAGCGCTGACCGGGGAGCTGTTTTTT.

A word on this clonotype: Because this beta chain is a stray read in a library intended to capture alpha chains, its abundance should not be given much weight. The chain recombines TRBV11-2 with TRBJ2-1, with TRBD2 identical over 9 bases. Germline V lookup: CDR1 SGHAT, CDR2 FQNNGV. CDR3 length equals 18 residues. J lost 1 base, V lost 0 bases, and 7 bases had no gene match. The CDR3 nucleotides are TGTGCCAGCAGCTTAGAAGGGGCTAGCGGGATATCCTACAATGAGCAGTTCTTC. The encoded protein is CASSLEGASGISYNEQFF.

A note on this clonotype: A library prepared for alpha chains yielded this beta chain as an off-target read; its size is of little meaning. The chain has TRBV20-1 and TRBJ2-2; TRBD2 matches at 8 bases. Germline lookup yields CDR1 DFQATT and CDR2 SNEGSKA (reference sequence). Trimming cost V 0 bases and J 1 base; bases outside gene matches: 4. The CDR3 is made up of 16 amino acids. CDR3 protein: CSARDHLAGNTGELFF. For the CDR3, the DNA is TGCAGTGCTAGAGATCACCTAGCGGGGAACACCGGGGAGCTGTTTTTT.

This clonotype is judged large (0.1 to 1%). The library was prepared for alpha chains; this beta chain is a stray read, so its frequency means little. V is TRBV29-1 and J is TRBJ2-7, with 8 bases fitting TRBD2. Germline CDR1 and CDR2: SQVTM and ANQGSEA. The length of the CDR3 is 14 residues. V lost 3 bases to trimming and J lost 2 bases; unmatched junction nucleotides: 6. This CDR3 reads CSVDLAGRPYEQYF. In DNA, the CDR3 is TGCAGCGTTGACTTAGCGGGGCGCCCCTACGAGCAGTACTTC.

This clonotype is classed as large. The size of this beta chain means little, since it is a stray read in a library made for alpha chains. J is TRBJ2-6 and V is TRBV7-9; D may be TRBD1 (5 bases). This CDR3 has 18 amino acids. Germline loops: CDR1 SEHNR, CDR2 FQNEAQ (reference sequence). V lost 0 bases, J lost 0 bases, and 12 bases lay in between. CDR3 amino acids: CASSLADQGLSGANVLTF. The CDR3 bases are TGTGCCAGCAGCTTAGCGGATCAGGGCCTCTCTGGGGCCAACGTCCTGACTTTC.

This clonotype is deemed large. With the library built for alpha chains, this beta chain is off target and its frequency is not meaningful. The chain uses TRBV5-1 and TRBJ2-1; 8 bases agree with TRBD1. V lost 2 bases to trimming and J lost 1 base; unmatched junction nucleotides: 5. The CDR3 length is 16 residues. In germline, CDR1 is SGHRS, CDR2 YFSETQ. The CDR3: CASSFLQGASYNEQFF. The DNA for the CDR3 is TGCGCCAGCAGCTTTTTGCAGGGGGCATCCTACAATGAGCAGTTCTTC.

As for this clonotype: This beta chain lies outside the target of a library built for alpha chains; its clone size means little. This chain connects TRBV6-6 to TRBJ2-7, with D tentatively TRBD1 (6 bases). The CDR3 length is 11 residues. Germline V gene data show CDR1 as MNHNY and CDR2 as SVGAGI (reference sequence). Trimming took off 4 bases at V and 7 bases at J, with 8 bases between the two ends. DNA of the CDR3: TGTGCCAGCAGTTTAGACAGGGAGCAGTACTTC. Translation: CASSLDREQYF.

This clonotype is large (0.1 to 1%) by share. This beta chain slipped into a library made for alpha chains as a stray read, so its size is not meaningful. V gene TRBV6-1 combines with J gene TRBJ2-7, with D tentatively TRBD1 (6 bases). Germline CDR1 MNHNS, CDR2 SASEGT. The ends were cut back, 5 bases at V and 4 bases at J, with 12 bases in the middle. The CDR3 runs to 13 residues. As DNA, the CDR3 is TGTGCCAGCAGTTTCACCCAGGGGTACGAGCAGTACTTC. The encoded protein is CASSFTQGYEQYF.

This clonotype was seen only once. For a library built for alpha chains, this beta chain is a stray read; little rests on its size. The CDR3 loop reads CASSRGPSPVNIQYF. The DNA of the CDR3 is TGTGCCAGCAGCCGAGGACCCTCCCCGGTAAACATTCAGTACTTC. The chain joins TRBV11-2 to TRBJ2-4; unclear D gene. The CDR3 extends over 15 amino acids. From germline, CDR1 is SGHAT and CDR2 FQNNGV. Deletions cut 5 bases from V and 6 bases from J, with 17 bases between. The whole variable domain, filled in from reference TRBV11-2 and TRBJ2-4, reads EAGVAQSPRYKIIEKRQSVAFWCNPISGHATLYWYQQILGQGPKLLIQFQNNGVVDDSQLPKDRFSAERLKGVDSTLKIQPAKLEDSAVYLCASSRGPSPVNIQYFGAGTRLSVL.